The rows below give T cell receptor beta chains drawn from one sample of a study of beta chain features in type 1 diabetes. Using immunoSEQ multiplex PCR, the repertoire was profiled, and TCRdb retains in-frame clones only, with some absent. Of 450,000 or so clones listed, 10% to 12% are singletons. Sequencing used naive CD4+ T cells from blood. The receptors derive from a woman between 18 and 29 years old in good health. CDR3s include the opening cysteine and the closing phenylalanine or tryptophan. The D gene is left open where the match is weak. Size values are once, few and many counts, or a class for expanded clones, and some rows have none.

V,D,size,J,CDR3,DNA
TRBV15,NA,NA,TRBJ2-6,CATSFLVSGANVLTF,TGTGCCACCAGTTTCCTGGTGTCTGGGGCCAACGTCCTGACTTTC
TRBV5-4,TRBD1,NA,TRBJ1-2,CASSSGTGDYGYTF,TGTGCCAGCAGCAGCGGGACAGGGGATTATGGCTACACCTTC
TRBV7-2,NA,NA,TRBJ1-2,CASSHQYGYTF,TGTGCCAGCAGCCATCAGTATGGCTACACCTTC
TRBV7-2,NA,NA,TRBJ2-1,CASSPEFSGSYNEQFF,TGTGCCAGCAGCCCTGAATTCAGCGGCTCCTACAATGAGCAGTTCTTC
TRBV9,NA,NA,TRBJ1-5,CASSVEGAYQPQHF,TGTGCCAGCAGCGTAGAAGGGGCCTATCAGCCCCAGCATTTT
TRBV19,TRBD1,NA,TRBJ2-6,CASSMGQGANVLTF,TGTGCCAGTAGTATGGGACAGGGGGCCAACGTCCTGACTTTC
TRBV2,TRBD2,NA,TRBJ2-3,CASSDGGADYRDTQYF,TGTGCCAGCAGTGACGGGGGGGCCGATTATCGGGATACGCAGTATTTT
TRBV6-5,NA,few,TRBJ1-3,CASSYIAGNTIYF,TGTGCCAGCAGTTACATAGCAGGAAACACCATATATTTT
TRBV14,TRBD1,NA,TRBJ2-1,CASSHTGTGSNEQFF,TGTGCCAGCAGCCACACCGGGACAGGTAGCAATGAGCAGTTCTTC
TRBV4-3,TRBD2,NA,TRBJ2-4,CASSLRLAGGHLAKNIQYF,TGCGCCAGCAGCCTAAGACTAGCGGGGGGGCACCTAGCCAAAAACATTCAGTACTTC
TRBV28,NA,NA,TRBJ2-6,CASSRGYSGANVLTF,TGTGCCAGCTCTAGGGGCTACTCTGGGGCCAACGTCCTGACTTTC
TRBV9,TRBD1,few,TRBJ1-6,CASSVAGTGGSPLHF,TGTGCCAGCAGCGTAGCCGGGACAGGGGGTTCACCCCTCCACTTT
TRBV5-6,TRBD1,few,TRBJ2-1,CASTAGTGVYNEQFF,TGTGCCAGCACCGCCGGGACAGGGGTCTACAATGAGCAGTTCTTC
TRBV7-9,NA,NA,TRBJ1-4,CASSSGWQTNEKLFF,TGTGCCAGCAGTTCGGGGTGGCAGACAAATGAAAAACTGTTTTTT
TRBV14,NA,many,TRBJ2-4,CASSQDLAKNIQYF,TGTGCCAGCAGCCAAGACTTAGCCAAAAACATTCAGTACTTC
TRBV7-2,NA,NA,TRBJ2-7,CASSFSSDWGYEQYF,TGTGCCAGCAGCTTTTCCTCGGACTGGGGCTACGAGCAGTACTTC
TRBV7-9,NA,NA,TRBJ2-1,CASSVSSGGQFF,TGTGCCAGCAGCGTGTCGTCCGGAGGGCAGTTCTTC
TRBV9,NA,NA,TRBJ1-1,CASSVTAGNTEAFF,TGTGCCAGCAGCGTAACGGCAGGAAACACTGAAGCTTTCTTT
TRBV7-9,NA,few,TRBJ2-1,CASSLAGPSEQFF,TGTGCCAGCAGCTTAGCGGGGCCATCTGAGCAGTTCTTC